This T cell receptor beta chain was found in a study of CD8+CD57+ T cells in acquired aplastic anemia. Looking at the study overall: DNA recovered from sorted CD4+ and CD8+ cells had a mean of 3.2 ug. Where healthy donors were concerned, CD4+ cells averaged about 10 million reads. Study observations and caveats: Researchers reported that CD8+ Simpson's diversity was not significantly different in patients versus controls. The same twenty-nine CD8+ CDR3 sequences occurred in patients and in controls.

This CDR3 has 13 amino acids. Trimming removed 2 bases at V and 8 bases at J, with 13 bases between. Germline assignment: CDR1 SGHTS and CDR2 YDEGEE. This clonotype was seen repeatedly, ten times or more. As yet, its antigen is unknown. The template used for profiling TCR beta VDJ and CDR3 was genomic DNA. TCRdb redid the calling of the reads with MiXCR, one entry per CDR3 protein. Of over 200,000 distinct CDR3 sequences listed, over 60% are singletons. This sequence was found in a human donor in good health. The specimen was sorted CD4+, CD8+, or CD8+CD57+ T cells (not recorded which) from PBMCs. V gene TRBV5-8 combines with J gene TRBJ1-2; D is possibly TRBD1 (5 bases). In nucleotides, the CDR3 is TGTGCCAGCAGCTTAGCAGGGAGTGAGGGCTACACCTTC. Amino acid sequence: CASSLAGSEGYTF.